One TCR beta chain is described in this entry. Its antigen is not identified. The CDR3 consists of 14 residues. V dropped 4 bases and J dropped 3; count of bases not matched to a gene: 5. Germline CDR1 SGHTA, CDR2 FQGNSA. This sample stems from a study of T cell responses to AZD1222 COVID-19 vaccine. Points from the study as a whole: No repertoire was sampled before or during the peak T cell response, only after it. An increase in Spike-specific TCR breadth and depth was observed after two AZD1222 doses. Seropositive at baseline were only a handful of AZD1222 recipients.

The table came from immunoSEQ multiplex PCR; TCRdb's copy has only in-frame clones and leaves some out. The sample includes 160,000 or so clones, 91% of them seen just once. This TCR derives from an adult in good health. The V and J genes are TRBV7-2 and TRBJ2-7; 8 bases map to TRBD2. The sample was peripheral blood, taken on day 0 of AZD1222 vaccination. The CDR3 loop reads CASSSGGGDYEQYF. CDR3 nucleotide sequence: TGTGCCAGCAGCTCGGGAGGGGGGGACTACGAGCAGTACTTC.